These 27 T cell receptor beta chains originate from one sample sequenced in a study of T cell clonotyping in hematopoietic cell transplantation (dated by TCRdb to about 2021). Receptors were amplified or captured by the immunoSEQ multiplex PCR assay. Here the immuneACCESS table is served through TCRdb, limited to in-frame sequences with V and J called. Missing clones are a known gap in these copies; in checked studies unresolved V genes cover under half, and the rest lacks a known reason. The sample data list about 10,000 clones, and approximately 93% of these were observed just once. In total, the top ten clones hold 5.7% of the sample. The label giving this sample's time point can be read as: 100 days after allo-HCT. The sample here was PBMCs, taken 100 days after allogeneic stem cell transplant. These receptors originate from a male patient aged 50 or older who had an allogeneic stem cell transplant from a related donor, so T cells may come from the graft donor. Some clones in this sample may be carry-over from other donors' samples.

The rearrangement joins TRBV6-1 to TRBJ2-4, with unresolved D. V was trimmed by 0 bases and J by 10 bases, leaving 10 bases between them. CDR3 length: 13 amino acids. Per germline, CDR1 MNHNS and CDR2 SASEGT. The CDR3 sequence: CASSEAGQAIQYF. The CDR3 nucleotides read TGTGCCAGCAGTGAAGCGGGCCAGGCTATTCAGTACTTC.

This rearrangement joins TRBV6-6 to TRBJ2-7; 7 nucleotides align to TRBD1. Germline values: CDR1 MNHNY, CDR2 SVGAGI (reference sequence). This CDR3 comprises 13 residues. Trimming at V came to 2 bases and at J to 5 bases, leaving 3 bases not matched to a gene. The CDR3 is CASSYGTGDEQYF. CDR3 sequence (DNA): TGTGCCAGCAGTTACGGTACAGGGGACGAGCAGTACTTC.

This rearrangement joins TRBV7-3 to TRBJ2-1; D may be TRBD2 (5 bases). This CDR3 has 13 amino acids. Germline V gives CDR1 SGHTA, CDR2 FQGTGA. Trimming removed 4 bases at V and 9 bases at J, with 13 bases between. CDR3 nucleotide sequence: TGTGCCAGCAGCTCCGGACTTAGGGCTGAGCAGTTCTTC. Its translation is CASSSGLRAEQFF.

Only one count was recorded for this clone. In DNA, the CDR3 is TGTGCCAGCAGCATCGGAGGGCCGGCAGATACGCAGTATTTT. Translation: CASSIGGPADTQYF. The rearrangement joins TRBV9 to TRBJ2-3; perhaps TRBD2 as D (6 bases). V was shortened by 4 bases and J by 4 bases, with 13 bases between the two germline ends. Germline V gene lookup returns CDR1 SGDLS and CDR2 YYNGEE. CDR3 length: 14 amino acids.

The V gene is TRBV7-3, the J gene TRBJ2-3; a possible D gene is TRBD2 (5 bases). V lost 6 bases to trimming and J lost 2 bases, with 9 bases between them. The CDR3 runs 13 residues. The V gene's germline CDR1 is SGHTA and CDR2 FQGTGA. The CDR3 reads CASREANTDTQYF. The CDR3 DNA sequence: TGTGCCAGCAGGGAGGCGAACACAGATACGCAGTATTTT.

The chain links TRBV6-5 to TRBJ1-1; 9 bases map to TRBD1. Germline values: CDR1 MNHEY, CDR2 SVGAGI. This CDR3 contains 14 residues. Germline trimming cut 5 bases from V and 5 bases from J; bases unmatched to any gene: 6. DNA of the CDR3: TGTGCCAGCAGTACCGACAGGGGGGGGACTGAAGCTTTCTTT. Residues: CASSTDRGGTEAFF.

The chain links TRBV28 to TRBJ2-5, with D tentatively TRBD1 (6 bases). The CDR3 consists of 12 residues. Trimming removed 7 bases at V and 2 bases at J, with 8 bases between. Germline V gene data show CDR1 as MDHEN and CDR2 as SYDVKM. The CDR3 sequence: CASTQGQETQYF. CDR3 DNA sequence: TGTGCCAGCACCCAGGGGCAAGAGACCCAGTACTTC.

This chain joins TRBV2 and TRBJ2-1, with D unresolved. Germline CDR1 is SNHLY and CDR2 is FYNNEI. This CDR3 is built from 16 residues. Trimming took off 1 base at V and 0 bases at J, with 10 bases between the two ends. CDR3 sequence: CASSEDVGFSYNEQFF. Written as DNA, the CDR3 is TGTGCCAGCAGTGAAGACGTCGGGTTCTCCTACAATGAGCAGTTCTTC.

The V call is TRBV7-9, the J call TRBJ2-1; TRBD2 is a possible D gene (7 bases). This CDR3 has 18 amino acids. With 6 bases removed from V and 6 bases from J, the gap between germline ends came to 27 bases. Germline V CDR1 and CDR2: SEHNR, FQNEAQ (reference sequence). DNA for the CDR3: TGTGCCAGCAGTCGGGGAGGGGGGGTCCCACCGAAGTCCAATGAGCAGTTCTTC. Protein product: CASSRGGGVPPKSNEQFF.

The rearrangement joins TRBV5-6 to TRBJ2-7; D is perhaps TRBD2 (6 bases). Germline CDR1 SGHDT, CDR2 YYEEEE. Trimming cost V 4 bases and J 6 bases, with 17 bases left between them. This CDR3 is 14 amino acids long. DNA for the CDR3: TGTGCCAGCAGCCCCCGCTACGGGAGTCCCGAGCAGTACTTC. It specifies CASSPRYGSPEQYF. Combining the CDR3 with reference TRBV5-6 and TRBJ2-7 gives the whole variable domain DAGVTQSPTHLIKTRGQQVTLRCSPKSGHDTVSWYQQALGQGPQFIFQYYEEEERQRGNFPDRFSGHQFPNYSSELNVNALLLGDSALYLCASSPRYGSPEQYFGPGTRLTVT.

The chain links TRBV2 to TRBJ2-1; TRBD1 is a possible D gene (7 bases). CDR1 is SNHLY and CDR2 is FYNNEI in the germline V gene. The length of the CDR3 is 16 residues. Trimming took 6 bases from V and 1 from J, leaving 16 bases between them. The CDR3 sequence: CASRSPTGTSYNEQFF. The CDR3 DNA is TGTGCCAGCAGAAGTCCGACAGGGACTTCCTACAATGAGCAGTTCTTC.

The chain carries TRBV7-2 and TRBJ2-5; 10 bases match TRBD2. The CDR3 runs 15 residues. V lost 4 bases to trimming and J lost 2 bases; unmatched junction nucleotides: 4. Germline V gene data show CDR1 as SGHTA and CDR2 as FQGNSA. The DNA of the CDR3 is TGTGCCAGCAGCTCCGAGCGGGGGGGTCAAGAGACCCAGTACTTC. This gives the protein CASSSERGGQETQYF. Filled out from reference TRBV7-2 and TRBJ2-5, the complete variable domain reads GAGVSQSPSNKVTEKGKDVELRCDPISGHTALYWYRQSLGQGLEFLIYFQGNSAPDKSGLPSDRFSAERTGGSVSTLTIQRTQQEDSAVYLCASSSERGGQETQYFGPGTRLLVL.

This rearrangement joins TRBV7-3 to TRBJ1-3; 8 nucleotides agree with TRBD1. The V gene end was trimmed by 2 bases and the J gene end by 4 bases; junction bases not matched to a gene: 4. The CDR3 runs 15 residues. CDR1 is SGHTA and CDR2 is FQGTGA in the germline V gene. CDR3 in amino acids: CASSLSGGFGNTIYF. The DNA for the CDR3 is TGTGCCAGCAGCTTATCAGGGGGCTTCGGAAACACCATATATTTT.

The CDR3 DNA sequence: TGTGCCAGCTCACGTGGGGCGCCTACAACTAATGAAAAACTGTTTTTT. This encodes CASSRGAPTTNEKLFF. The rearrangement links TRBV18 to TRBJ1-4, with D tentatively TRBD1 (5 bases). The V end was cut by 4 bases, the J end by 0 bases, with 12 bases between. The CDR3 extends over 16 amino acids. The V gene's germline CDR1 is KGHSH and CDR2 LQKENI.

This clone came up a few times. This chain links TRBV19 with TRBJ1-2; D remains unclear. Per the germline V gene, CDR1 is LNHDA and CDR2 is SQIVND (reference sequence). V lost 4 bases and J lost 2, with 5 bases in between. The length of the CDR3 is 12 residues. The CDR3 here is CASSRNNYGYTF. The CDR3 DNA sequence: TGTGCCAGTAGTAGAAACAACTATGGCTACACCTTC.

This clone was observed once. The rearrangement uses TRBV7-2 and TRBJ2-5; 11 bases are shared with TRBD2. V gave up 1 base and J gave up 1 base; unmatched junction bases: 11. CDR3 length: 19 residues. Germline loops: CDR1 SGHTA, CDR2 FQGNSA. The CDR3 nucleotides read TGTGCCAGCAGCTTAGGTCCGCCGTCTAGCGGGGGGACCCAAGAGACCCAGTACTTC. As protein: CASSLGPPSSGGTQETQYF.

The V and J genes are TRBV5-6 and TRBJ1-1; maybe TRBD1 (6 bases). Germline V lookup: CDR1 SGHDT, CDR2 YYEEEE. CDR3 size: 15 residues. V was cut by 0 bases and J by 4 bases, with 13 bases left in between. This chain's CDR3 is CASSLDGGWGTEAFF. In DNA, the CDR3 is TGTGCCAGCAGCTTGGACGGGGGCTGGGGCACTGAAGCTTTCTTT.

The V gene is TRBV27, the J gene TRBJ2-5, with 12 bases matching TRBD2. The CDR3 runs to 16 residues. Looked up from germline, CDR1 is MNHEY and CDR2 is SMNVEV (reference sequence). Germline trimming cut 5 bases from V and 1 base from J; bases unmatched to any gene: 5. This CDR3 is CASSNPGLAGQETQYF. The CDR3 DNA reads TGTGCCAGCAGTAACCCGGGACTAGCGGGCCAAGAGACCCAGTACTTC.

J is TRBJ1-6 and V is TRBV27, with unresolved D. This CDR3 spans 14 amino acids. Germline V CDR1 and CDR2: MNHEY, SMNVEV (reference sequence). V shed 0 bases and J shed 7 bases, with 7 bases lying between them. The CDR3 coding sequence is TGTGCCAGCAGTTTATCTCGGCGCAATTCACCCCTCCACTTT. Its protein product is CASSLSRRNSPLHF.

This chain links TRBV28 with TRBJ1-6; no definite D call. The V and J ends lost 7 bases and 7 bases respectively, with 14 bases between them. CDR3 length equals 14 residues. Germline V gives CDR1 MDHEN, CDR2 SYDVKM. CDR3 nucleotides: TGTGCCAGCAAGTTTATGGTAGGGAATTCACCCCTCCACTTT. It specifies CASKFMVGNSPLHF.

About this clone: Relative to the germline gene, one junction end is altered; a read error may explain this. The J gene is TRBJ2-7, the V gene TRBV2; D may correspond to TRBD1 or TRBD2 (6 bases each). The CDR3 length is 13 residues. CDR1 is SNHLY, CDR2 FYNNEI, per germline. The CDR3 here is CASSEAVGGGLHF. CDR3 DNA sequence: TGTGCCAGCAGTGAAGCTGTAGGGGGAGGCCTTCACTTC.

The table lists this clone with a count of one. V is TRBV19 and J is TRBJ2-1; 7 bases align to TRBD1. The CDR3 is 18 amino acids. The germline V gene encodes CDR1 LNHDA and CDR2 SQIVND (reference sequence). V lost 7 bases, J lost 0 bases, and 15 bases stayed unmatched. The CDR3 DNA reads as TGTGCCAGTACCCCATCTAGGGGACAGTTGAGCTCCTACAATGAGCAGTTCTTC. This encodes CASTPSRGQLSSYNEQFF. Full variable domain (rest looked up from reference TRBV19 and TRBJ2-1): DGGITQSPKYLFRKEGQNVTLSCEQNLNHDAMYWYRQDPGQGLRLIYYSQIVNDFQKGDIAEGYSVSREKKESFPLTVTSAQKNPTAFYLCASTPSRGQLSSYNEQFFGPGTRLTVL.

CDR3 nucleotide sequence: TGTGCCAGCAGGAAGAGTGGGACCCAGTACTTC. Amino acids: CASRKSGTQYF. The chain has TRBV6-5 and TRBJ2-5; D not resolved. V dropped 6 bases and J dropped 7 bases, with 9 bases sitting between them. The germline CDR1 and CDR2 sequences are MNHEY and SVGAGI. The CDR3 runs 11 residues.

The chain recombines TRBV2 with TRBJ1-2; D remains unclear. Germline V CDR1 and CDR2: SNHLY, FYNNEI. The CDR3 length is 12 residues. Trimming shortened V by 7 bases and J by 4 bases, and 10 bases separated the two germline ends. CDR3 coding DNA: TGTGCCAGCACCCCAGGAGTCTATGGCTACACCTTC. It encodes CASTPGVYGYTF.

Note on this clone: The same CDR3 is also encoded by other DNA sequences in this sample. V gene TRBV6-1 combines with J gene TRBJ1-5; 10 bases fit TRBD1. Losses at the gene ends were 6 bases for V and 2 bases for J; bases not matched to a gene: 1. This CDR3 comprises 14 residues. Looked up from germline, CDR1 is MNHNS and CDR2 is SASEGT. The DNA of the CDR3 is TGTGCCAGCAGAGGGACAGGGGGCAATCAGCCCCAGCATTTT. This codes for CASRGTGGNQPQHF.

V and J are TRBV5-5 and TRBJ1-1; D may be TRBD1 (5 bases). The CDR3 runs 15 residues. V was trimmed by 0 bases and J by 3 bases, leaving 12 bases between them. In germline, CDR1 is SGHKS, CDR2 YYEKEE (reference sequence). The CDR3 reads CASSLGRREDTEAFF. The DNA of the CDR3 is TGTGCCAGCAGCTTGGGGCGCAGGGAGGACACTGAAGCTTTCTTT.

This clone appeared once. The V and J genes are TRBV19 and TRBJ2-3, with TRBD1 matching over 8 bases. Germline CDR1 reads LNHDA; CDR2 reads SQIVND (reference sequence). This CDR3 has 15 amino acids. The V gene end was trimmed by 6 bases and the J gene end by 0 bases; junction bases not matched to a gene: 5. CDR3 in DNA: TGTGCCAGTAGGCGACAGGGGCGTAGCACAGATACGCAGTATTTT. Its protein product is CASRRQGRSTDTQYF.